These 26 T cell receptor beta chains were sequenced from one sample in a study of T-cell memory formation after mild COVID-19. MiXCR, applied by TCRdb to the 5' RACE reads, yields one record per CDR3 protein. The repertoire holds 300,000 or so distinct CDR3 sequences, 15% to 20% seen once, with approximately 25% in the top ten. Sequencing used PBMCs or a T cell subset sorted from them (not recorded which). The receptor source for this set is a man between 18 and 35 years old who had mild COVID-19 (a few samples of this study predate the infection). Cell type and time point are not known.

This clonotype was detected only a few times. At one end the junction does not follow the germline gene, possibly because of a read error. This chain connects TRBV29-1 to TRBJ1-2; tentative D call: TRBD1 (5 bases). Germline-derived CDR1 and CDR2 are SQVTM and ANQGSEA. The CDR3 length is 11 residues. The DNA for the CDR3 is TGCAGCGGTGAAGACGGGGGAGGCTACACCTTC. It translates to CSGEDGGGYTF. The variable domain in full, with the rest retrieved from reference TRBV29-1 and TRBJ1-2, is SAVISQKPSRDICQRGTSLTIQCQVDSQVTMMFWYRQQPGQSLTLIATANQGSEATYESGFVIDKFPISRPNLTFSTLTVSNMSPEDSSIYLCSGEDGGGYTFGSGTRLTVV.

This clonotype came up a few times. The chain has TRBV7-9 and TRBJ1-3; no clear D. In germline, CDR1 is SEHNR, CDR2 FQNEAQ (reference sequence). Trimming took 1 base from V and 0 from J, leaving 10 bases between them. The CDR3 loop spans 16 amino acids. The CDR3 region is CASSLEGRGSGNTIYF. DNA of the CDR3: TGTGCCAGCAGCTTAGAAGGGAGAGGCTCTGGAAACACCATATATTTT.

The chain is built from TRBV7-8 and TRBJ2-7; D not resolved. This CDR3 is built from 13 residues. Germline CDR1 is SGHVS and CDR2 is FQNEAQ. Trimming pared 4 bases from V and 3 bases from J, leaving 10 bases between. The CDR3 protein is CASSSEPVYEQYF. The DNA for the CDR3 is TGTGCCAGCAGCTCCGAGCCTGTCTACGAGCAGTACTTC.

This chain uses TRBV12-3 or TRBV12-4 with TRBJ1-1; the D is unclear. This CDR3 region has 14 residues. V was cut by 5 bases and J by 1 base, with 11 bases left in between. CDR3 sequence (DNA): TGTGCCAGCAGTCTCTACAAGGAGAACACTGAAGCTTTCTTT. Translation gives CASSLYKENTEAFF.

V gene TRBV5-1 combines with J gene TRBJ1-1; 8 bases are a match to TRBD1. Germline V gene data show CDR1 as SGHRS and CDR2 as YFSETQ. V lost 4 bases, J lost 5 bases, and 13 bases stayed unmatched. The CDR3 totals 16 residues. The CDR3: CASSTDRGVKWTEAFF. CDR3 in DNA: TGCGCCAGCAGCACTGACAGGGGTGTTAAGTGGACTGAAGCTTTCTTT.

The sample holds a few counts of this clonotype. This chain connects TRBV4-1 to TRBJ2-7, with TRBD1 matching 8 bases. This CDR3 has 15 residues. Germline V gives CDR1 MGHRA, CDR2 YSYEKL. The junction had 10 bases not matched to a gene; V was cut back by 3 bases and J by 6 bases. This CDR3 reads CASSHVNQGAFEQYF. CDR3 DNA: TGCGCCAGCAGCCATGTAAATCAGGGGGCGTTCGAGCAGTACTTC.

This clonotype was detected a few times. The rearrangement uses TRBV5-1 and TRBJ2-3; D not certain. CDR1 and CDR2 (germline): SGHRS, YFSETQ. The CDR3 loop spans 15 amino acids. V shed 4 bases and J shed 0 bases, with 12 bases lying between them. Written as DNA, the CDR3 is TGCGCCAGCAGCGTAACCCCCGGCAGCACAGATACGCAGTATTTT. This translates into CASSVTPGSTDTQYF.

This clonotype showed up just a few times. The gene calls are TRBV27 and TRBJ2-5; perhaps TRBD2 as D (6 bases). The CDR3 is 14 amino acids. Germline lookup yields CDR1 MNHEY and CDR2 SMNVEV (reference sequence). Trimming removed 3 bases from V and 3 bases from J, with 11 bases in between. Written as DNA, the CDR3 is TGTGCCAGCAGTTTGTACCCGGGGGAAGAGACCCAGTACTTC. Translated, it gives CASSLYPGEETQYF.

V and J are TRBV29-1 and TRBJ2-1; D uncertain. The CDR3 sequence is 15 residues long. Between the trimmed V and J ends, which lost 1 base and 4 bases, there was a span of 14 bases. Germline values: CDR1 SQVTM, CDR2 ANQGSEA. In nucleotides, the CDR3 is TGCAGCGTTGAAGGGCCCGATTCGGTGTACAATGAGCAGTTCTTC. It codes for CSVEGPDSVYNEQFF.

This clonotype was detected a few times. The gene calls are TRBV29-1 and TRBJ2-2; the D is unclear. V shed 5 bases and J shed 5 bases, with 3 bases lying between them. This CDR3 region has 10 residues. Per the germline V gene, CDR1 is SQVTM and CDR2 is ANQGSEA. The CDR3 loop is CSVLTGELFF. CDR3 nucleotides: TGCAGCGTTCTTACCGGGGAGCTGTTTTTT.

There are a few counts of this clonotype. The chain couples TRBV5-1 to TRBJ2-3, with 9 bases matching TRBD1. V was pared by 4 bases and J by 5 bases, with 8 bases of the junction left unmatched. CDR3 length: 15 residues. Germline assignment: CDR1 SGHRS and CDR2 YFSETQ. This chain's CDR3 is CASSRIQGAVDTQYF. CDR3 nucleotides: TGCGCCAGCAGCAGAATACAGGGGGCCGTAGATACGCAGTATTTT. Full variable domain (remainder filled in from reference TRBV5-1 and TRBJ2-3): KAGVTQTPRYLIKTRGQQVTLSCSPISGHRSVSWYQQTPGQGLQFLFEYFSETQRNKGNFPGRFSGRQFSNSRSEMNVSTLELGDSALYLCASSRIQGAVDTQYFGPGTRLTVL.

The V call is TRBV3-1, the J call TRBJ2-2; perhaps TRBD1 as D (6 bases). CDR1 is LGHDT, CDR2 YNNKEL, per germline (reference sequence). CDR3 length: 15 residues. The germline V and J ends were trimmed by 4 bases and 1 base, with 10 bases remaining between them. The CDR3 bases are TGTGCCAGCAGCCTCGGACAGCAGAACACCGGGGAGCTGTTTTTT. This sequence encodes CASSLGQQNTGELFF.

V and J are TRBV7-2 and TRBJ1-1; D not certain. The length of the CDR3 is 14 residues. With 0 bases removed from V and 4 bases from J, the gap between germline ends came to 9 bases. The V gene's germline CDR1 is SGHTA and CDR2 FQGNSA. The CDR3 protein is CASSLAGVGTEAFF. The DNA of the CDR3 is TGTGCCAGCAGCTTAGCCGGGGTCGGCACTGAAGCTTTCTTT.

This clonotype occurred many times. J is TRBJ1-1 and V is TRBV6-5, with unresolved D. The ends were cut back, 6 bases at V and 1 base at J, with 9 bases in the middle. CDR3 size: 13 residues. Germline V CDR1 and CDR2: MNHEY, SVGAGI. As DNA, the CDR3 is TGTGCCAGCAGCGCCGACGGGAACACTGAAGCTTTCTTT. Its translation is CASSADGNTEAFF.

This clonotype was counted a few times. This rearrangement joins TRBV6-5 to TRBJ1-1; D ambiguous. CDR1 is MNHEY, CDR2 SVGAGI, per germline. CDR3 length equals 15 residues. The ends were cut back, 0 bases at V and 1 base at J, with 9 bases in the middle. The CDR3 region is CASSYSGTTNTEAFF. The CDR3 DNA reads TGTGCCAGCAGTTACTCCGGCACGACGAACACTGAAGCTTTCTTT.

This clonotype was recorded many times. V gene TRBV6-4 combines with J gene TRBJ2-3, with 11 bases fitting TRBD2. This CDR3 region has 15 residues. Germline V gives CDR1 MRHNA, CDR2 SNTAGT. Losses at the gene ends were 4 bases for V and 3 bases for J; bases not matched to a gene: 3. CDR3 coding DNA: TGTGCCAGCAGTGCCTCTAGCGGGGGGACAGATACGCAGTATTTT. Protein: CASSASSGGTDTQYF.

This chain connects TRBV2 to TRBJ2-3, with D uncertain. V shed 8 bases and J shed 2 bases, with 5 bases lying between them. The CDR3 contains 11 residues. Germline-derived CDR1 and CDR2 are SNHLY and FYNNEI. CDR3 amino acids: CASLYTDTQYF. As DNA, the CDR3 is TGTGCCAGCCTCTACACAGATACGCAGTATTTT.

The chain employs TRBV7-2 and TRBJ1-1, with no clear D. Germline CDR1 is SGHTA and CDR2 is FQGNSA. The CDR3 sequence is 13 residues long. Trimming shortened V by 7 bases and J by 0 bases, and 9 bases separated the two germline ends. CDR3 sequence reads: CASNFGVNTEAFF. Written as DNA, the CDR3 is TGTGCCAGCAATTTTGGAGTGAACACTGAAGCTTTCTTT.

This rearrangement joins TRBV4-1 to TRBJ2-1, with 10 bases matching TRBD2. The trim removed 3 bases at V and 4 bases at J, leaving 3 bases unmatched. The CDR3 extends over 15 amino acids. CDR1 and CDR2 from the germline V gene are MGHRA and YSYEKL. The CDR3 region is CASSHGTSVYNEQFF. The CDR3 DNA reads TGCGCCAGCAGCCACGGGACTAGCGTATACAATGAGCAGTTCTTC.

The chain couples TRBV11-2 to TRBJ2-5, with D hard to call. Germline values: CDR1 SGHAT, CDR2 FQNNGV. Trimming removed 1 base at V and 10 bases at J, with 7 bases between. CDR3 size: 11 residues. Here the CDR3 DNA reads TGTGCCAGCAGCTTAGTAGGGAACCAGTACTTC. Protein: CASSLVGNQYF.

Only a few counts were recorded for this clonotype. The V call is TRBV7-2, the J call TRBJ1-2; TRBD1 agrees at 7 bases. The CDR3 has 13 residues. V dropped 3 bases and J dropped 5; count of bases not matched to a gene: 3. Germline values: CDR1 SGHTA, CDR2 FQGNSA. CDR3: CASSFDREYGYTF. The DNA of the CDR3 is TGTGCCAGCAGCTTCGACAGGGAGTATGGCTACACCTTC.

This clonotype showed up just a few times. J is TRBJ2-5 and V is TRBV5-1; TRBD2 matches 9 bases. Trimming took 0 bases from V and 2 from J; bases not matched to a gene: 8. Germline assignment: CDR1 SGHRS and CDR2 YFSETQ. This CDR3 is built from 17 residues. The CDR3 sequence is CASSLVSGGPRQETQYF. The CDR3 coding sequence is TGCGCCAGCAGCTTGGTCAGCGGGGGGCCCCGACAAGAGACCCAGTACTTC.

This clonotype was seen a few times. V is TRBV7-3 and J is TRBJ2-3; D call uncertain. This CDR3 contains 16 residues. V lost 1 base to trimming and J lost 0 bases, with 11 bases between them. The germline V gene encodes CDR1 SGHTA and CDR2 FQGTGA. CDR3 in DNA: TGTGCCAGCAGCTTAAGTGGGCCCACTAGCACAGATACGCAGTATTTT. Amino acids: CASSLSGPTSTDTQYF.

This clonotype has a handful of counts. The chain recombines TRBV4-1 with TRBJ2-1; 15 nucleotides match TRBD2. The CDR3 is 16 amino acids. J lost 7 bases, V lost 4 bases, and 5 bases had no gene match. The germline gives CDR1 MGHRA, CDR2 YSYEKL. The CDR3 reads CASSLRTSGGANEQFF. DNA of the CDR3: TGCGCCAGCAGCCTGCGGACTAGCGGGGGGGCGAATGAGCAGTTCTTC.

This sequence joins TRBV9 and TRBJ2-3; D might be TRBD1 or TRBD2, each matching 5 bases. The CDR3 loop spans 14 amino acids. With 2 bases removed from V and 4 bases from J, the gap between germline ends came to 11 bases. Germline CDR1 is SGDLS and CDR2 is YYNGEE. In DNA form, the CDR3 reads TGTGCCAGCAGCGTCGGGACGGTTCCAGATACGCAGTATTTT. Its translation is CASSVGTVPDTQYF.

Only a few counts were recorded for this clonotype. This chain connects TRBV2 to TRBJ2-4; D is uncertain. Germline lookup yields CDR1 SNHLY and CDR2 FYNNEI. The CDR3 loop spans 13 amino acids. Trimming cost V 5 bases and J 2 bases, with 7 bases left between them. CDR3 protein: CASSWATKNIQYF. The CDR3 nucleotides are TGTGCCAGCAGTTGGGCAACCAAAAACATTCAGTACTTC.